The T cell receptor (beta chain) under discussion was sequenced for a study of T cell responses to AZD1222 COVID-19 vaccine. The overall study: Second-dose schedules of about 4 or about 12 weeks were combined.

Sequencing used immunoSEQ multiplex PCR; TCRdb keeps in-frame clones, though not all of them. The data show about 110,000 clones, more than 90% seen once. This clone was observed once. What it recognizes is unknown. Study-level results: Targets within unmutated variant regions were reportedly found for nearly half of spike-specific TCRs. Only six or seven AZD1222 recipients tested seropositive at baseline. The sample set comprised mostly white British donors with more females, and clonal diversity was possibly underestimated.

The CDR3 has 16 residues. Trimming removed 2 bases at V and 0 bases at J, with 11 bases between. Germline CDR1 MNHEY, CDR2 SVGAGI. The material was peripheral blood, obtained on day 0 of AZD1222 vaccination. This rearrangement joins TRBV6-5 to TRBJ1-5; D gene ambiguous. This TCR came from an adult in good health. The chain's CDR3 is CASSYRSGYSNQPQHF. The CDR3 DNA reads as TGTGCCAGCAGTTACCGGTCTGGCTATAGCAATCAGCCCCAGCATTTT.